Sequencing of this TCR beta chain was carried out in a study of cytomegalovirus exposure and HLA in healthy donors. These donors counted as nominally healthy when sampled, but unrecorded immune exposures were likely. The PCR used 60 Vbeta and 13 Jbeta primers. The data were produced by immunoSEQ multiplex PCR, yet TCRdb's version contains in-frame clones alone and is incomplete. The sample includes over 110,000 clones. On this clone itself: Its target is not known.

The CDR3 is 11 amino acids. Notes on the study in general: Presence/absence analyses assumed roughly uniform sequencing depth across donors. Reported findings show TCR beta sequences accurately forecast HLA-A and HLA-B alleles in most subjects. The listing of 150 or so TCR beta chains classed them as cytomegalovirus-associated.

The receptor was isolated from a male donor in good health and CMV-seronegative. This chain uses TRBV7-5 with TRBJ1-2; TRBD1 is the table's D call, not checked against the DNA. TRBV7-5 represents a pseudogene. Sequencing was performed on PBMCs. The CDR3 loop reads CARSPRGLSSF. Here the CDR3 DNA reads TGTGCCAGAAGCCCAAGGGGGTTGTCCTCCTTC.